The clone carrying this T cell receptor (beta chain) was observed a single time. Original methodology: Estimated nucleated cell counts came from reference gene primer amplification. Repertoires were generated with immunoSEQ multiplex PCR, while TCRdb's copy carries only in-frame clones and drops some. V, J and clone size are taken as reported in that table, and D and trimming were inferred from the DNA itself. The sample holds hundreds of thousands of clones; about nine tenths are singletons and the top ten take approximately 1.5%. The CDR3 contains 16 residues. V lost 4 bases and J 0 bases, leaving 14 bases between the germline ends. Germline-derived CDR1 and CDR2 are LNHDA and SQIVND (reference sequence). The entry originates in a study of blood T cell repertoires in COVID-19.

The chain recombines TRBV19 with TRBJ2-3, with D tentatively TRBD1 (6 bases). This TCR came from a woman between 25 and 40 years old with active or convalescent COVID-19. The sample taken for sequencing was peripheral blood. The CDR3 protein is CASSNKDRSSTDTQYF. CDR3 bases: TGTGCCAGTAGTAATAAAGACAGGTCTAGCACAGATACGCAGTATTTT.